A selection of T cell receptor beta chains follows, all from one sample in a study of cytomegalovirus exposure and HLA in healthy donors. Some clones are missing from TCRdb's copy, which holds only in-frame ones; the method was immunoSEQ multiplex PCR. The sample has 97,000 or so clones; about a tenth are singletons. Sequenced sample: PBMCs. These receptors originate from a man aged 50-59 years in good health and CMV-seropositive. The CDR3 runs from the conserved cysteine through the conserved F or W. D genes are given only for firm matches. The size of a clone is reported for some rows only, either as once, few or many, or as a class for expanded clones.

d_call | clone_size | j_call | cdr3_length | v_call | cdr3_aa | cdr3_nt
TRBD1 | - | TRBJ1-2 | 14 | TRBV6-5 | CASRSGGAGEGYTF | TGTGCCAGCAGGTCAGGGGGCGCGGGGGAAGGCTACACCTTC
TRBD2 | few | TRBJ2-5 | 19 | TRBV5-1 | CASSQPGLAGGPGQETQYF | TGCGCCAGCAGCCAACCGGGACTAGCGGGAGGGCCCGGTCAAGAGACCCAGTACTTC
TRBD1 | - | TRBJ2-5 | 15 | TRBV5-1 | CASRDRGQGAETQYF | TGCGCCAGCAGAGACCGGGGGCAGGGGGCTGAGACCCAGTACTTC
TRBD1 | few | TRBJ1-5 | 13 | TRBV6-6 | CAGARGSNQPQHF | TGTGCCGGCGCCAGGGGGAGCAATCAGCCCCAGCATTTT
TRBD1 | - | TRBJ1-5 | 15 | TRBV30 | CAWSGGTATNQPQHF | TGTGCCTGGAGCGGCGGGACAGCCACAAATCAGCCCCAGCATTTT
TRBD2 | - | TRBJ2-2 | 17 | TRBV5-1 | CASSLGPGLAGTGELFF | TGCGCCAGCAGCCTGGGACCGGGACTAGCGGGCACCGGGGAGCTGTTTTTT
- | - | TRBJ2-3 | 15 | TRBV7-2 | CASSLTERITDTQYF | TGTGCCAGCAGCTTGACAGAACGTATCACAGATACGCAGTATTTT
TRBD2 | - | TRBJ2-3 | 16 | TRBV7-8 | CASRRYEGGLTDTQYF | TGTGCCAGCAGAAGGTACGAGGGAGGGCTCACAGATACGCAGTATTTT
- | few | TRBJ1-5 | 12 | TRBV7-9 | CASSPGLEPQHF | TGTGCCAGCAGCCCTGGACTTGAGCCCCAGCATTTT
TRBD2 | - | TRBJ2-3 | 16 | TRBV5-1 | CASSPGLAGGLDTQYF | TGCGCCAGCAGCCCGGGACTAGCGGGGGGGTTGGATACGCAGTATTTT
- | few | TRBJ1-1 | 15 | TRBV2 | CASSEWGSLNTEAFF | TGTGCCAGCAGTGAATGGGGCAGCCTGAACACTGAAGCTTTCTTT
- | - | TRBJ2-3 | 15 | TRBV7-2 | CASSLDGSGTDTQYF | TGTGCCAGCAGCTTAGACGGGAGCGGAACAGATACGCAGTATTTT
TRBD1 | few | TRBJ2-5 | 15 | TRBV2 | CASSLGQGLWETQYF | TGTGCCAGCAGTCTTGGACAGGGCCTTTGGGAGACCCAGTACTTC
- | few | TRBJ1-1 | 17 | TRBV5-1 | CASSLRPGGGGNTEAFF | TGCGCCAGCAGCCTACGACCCGGGGGAGGGGGAAACACTGAAGCTTTCTTT
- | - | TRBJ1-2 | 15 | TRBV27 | CASSSQTGTNYGYTF | TGTGCCAGCAGTTCCCAAACAGGGACTAACTATGGCTACACCTTC
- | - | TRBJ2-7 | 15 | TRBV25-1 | CASSVLTGWTYEQYF | TGTGCCAGCAGTGTCCTGACAGGCTGGACCTACGAGCAGTACTTC
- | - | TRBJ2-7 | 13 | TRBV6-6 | CASSLTSFSEQYF | TGTGCCAGCAGTCTGACTAGTTTTTCCGAGCAGTACTTC
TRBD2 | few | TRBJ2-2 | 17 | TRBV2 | CASRLAGGPSGTGELFF | TGTGCCAGCAGGCTAGCGGGAGGGCCCTCGGGCACCGGGGAGCTGTTTTTT
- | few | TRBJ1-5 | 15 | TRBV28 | CASSSPSGWAQPQHF | TGTGCCAGCAGTTCCCCGTCAGGATGGGCTCAGCCCCAGCATTTT
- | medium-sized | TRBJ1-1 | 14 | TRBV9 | CASSTEGEGTEAFF | TGTGCCAGCTCAACCGAAGGGGAGGGGACTGAAGCTTTCTTT
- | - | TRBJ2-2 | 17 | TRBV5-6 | CASSYLRGRENTGELFF | TGTGCCAGCAGCTACTTGAGGGGGCGGGAGAACACCGGGGAGCTGTTTTTT
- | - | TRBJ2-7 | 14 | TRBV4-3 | CASSQDRGSHEQYF | TGCGCCAGCAGCCAAGATCGAGGGAGCCACGAGCAGTACTTC
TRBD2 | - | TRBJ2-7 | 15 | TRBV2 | CASSGPWTSGYEQYF | TGTGCCAGCAGTGGGCCTTGGACTAGCGGGTACGAGCAGTACTTC
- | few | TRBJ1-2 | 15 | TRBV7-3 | CASSPSPLGSSGYTF | TGTGCCAGCAGCCCCTCCCCCCTCGGTTCGAGTGGCTACACCTTC
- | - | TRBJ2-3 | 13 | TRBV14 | CASSLPTSRGQYF | TGTGCCAGCAGCCTCCCCACCAGTCGGGGGCAGTATTTT
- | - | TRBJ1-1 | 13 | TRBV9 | CASSVQGDTEAFF | TGTGCCAGCAGCGTCCAGGGTGACACTGAAGCTTTCTTT
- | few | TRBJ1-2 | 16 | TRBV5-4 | CASSRVLGSTGGGYTF | TGTGCCAGCAGCCGGGTGCTAGGCTCCACCGGGGGTGGCTACACCTTC
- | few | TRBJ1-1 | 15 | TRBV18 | CASSPPGQPNTEAFF | TGTGCCAGCTCACCACCCGGACAGCCTAACACTGAAGCTTTCTTT
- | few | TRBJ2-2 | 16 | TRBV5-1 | CASSVQGGHSTGELFF | TGCGCCAGCAGCGTCCAAGGAGGTCATAGCACCGGGGAGCTGTTTTTT
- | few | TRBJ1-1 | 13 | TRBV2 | CASSESREPEAFF | TGTGCCAGCAGTGAATCCAGGGAACCAGAAGCTTTCTTT